This is a list of T cell receptor beta chains from one sample in a study of PD-1 blockade in classical Hodgkin lymphoma. TCRdb's copy holds only in-frame clones and misses some; the assay was immunoSEQ multiplex PCR. The sample yields about 110,000 clones, about 89% seen once. The sample consisted of peripheral blood mononuclear cells (PBMCs), taken before the second cycle of nivolumab. These receptors originate from a human donor with classical Hodgkin lymphoma. Each CDR3 is given with its conserved first and last residue. A D gene is named only where the DNA matches it firmly. Where a row states a size, it is once, few, many or the class of an expanded clone; other rows omit it.

D	J	V	size	CDR3	DNA
NA	TRBJ1-4	TRBV27	NA	CASSSRTRPNEKLFF	TGTGCCAGCAGTTCCAGGACTCGGCCTAATGAAAAACTGTTTTTT
NA	TRBJ2-7	TRBV4-3	NA	CASSQDEGALYEQYF	TGCGCCAGCAGCCAAGATGAAGGGGCCCTCTACGAGCAGTACTTC
NA	TRBJ2-2	TRBV6-5	NA	CASSYTGLSPGELFF	TGTGCCAGCAGTTACACCGGACTAAGCCCCGGGGAGCTGTTTTTT
TRBD1	TRBJ2-7	TRBV5-4	NA	CASSLEGGRGTGEQYF	TGTGCCAGCAGCTTGGAAGGAGGCAGGGGGACGGGCGAGCAGTACTTC
NA	TRBJ1-3	TRBV19	once	CASSRAQSSGNTIYF	TGTGCCAGTAGTCGGGCCCAGAGCTCTGGAAACACCATATATTTT
TRBD1	TRBJ2-1	TRBV7-6	NA	CASSLGWRDRFNEQFF	TGTGCCAGCAGCTTAGGGTGGAGGGACAGGTTTAATGAGCAGTTCTTC
NA	TRBJ2-5	TRBV7-9	NA	CASSHEEWRKETQYF	TGTGCCAGCAGTCACGAGGAGTGGCGGAAAGAGACCCAGTACTTC
TRBD1	TRBJ2-3	TRBV10-3	NA	CAISEQGDTDTQYF	TGTGCCATCAGTGAACAGGGGGACACAGATACGCAGTATTTT
NA	TRBJ1-2	TRBV5-6	NA	CASSLPPGSAVLSYTF	TGTGCCAGCAGCCTTCCTCCAGGGTCCGCCGTATTGAGCTACACCTTC
TRBD1	TRBJ1-2	TRBV30	once	CAWTLDRVRGGYTF	TGTGCCTGGACCCTGGACAGGGTCCGGGGTGGCTACACCTTC
NA	TRBJ2-7	TRBV9	NA	CASIRGSPYEQYF	TGTGCCAGCATTAGGGGATCCCCCTACGAGCAGTACTTC
TRBD1	TRBJ1-2	TRBV19	NA	CASLITGGANYGYTF	TGTGCCAGTCTAATTACAGGGGGCGCCAACTATGGCTACACCTTC
NA	TRBJ1-1	TRBV4-1	NA	CASSLQRGPLEAFF	TGCGCCAGCAGCTTACAAAGGGGACCGTTGGAAGCTTTCTTT
NA	TRBJ2-7	TRBV2	NA	CASTEGGGEQYF	TGTGCCAGCACCGAGGGAGGCGGCGAGCAGTACTTC
TRBD1	TRBJ1-5	TRBV28	few	CASIGTGYYQPQHF	TGTGCCAGCATAGGGACAGGATATTATCAGCCCCAGCATTTT
TRBD1	TRBJ1-5	TRBV7-2	NA	CASSRDRVNQPQHF	TGTGCCAGCAGCCGCGACAGGGTAAATCAGCCCCAGCATTTT
NA	TRBJ2-1	TRBV7-2	NA	CASSVYGEQFF	TGTGCCAGCAGTGTTTACGGTGAGCAGTTCTTC
NA	TRBJ1-1	TRBV7-9	NA	CASSLGVTEAFF	TGTGCCAGCAGCCTCGGGGTCACTGAAGCTTTCTTT
NA	TRBJ1-1	TRBV19	NA	CASRVAGLPEAFF	TGTGCCAGTAGGGTGGCGGGGTTACCTGAAGCTTTCTTT
TRBD1	TRBJ1-4	TRBV30	once	CAWNPQDRGNEKLFF	TGTGCCTGGAACCCCCAAGACAGGGGGAATGAAAAACTGTTTTTT
NA	TRBJ1-1	TRBV18	once	CASSDRFTEAFF	TGTGCCAGCTCCGACAGATTCACTGAAGCTTTCTTT
NA	TRBJ2-7	TRBV28	NA	CASSIAAGASVEQYF	TGTGCCAGCAGCATAGCCGCGGGGGCATCGGTCGAGCAGTACTTC
TRBD2	TRBJ2-1	TRBV6-5	NA	CASGTSRWNEQFF	TGTGCCAGTGGGACTAGCCGATGGAATGAGCAGTTCTTC
TRBD1	TRBJ2-5	TRBV6-5	once	CASRTTGGDQETQYF	TGTGCCAGCAGAACGACAGGGGGCGATCAAGAGACCCAGTACTTC
NA	TRBJ2-7	TRBV27	NA	CASTSSRYEQYF	TGTGCCAGCACCTCTAGCCGCTACGAGCAGTACTTC
NA	TRBJ2-1	TRBV4-3	NA	CASSQQGLTIYNEQFF	TGCGCCAGCAGCCAGCAGGGACTCACAATTTACAATGAGCAGTTCTTC
NA	TRBJ2-2	TRBV6-6	NA	CASSPRGSGTGELFF	TGTGCCAGCAGCCCGAGGGGTAGCGGCACCGGGGAGCTGTTTTTT
TRBD1	TRBJ1-2	TRBV9	NA	CASSPGGQNYGYTF	TGTGCCAGCAGCCCCGGGGGACAGAACTATGGCTACACCTTC
NA	TRBJ2-7	TRBV11-2	NA	CASSLGGGLIYEQYF	TGTGCCAGCAGCTTAGGTGGGGGACTTATCTACGAGCAGTACTTC
TRBD1	TRBJ2-7	TRBV10-2	NA	CASSESPGQGLVYEQYF	TGCGCCAGCAGTGAGTCACCGGGACAGGGGCTTGTCTACGAGCAGTACTTC
NA	TRBJ1-5	TRBV11-2	NA	CASSLNRVGNQPQHF	TGTGCCAGCAGCTTGAACAGGGTTGGCAATCAGCCCCAGCATTTT
TRBD2	TRBJ2-1	TRBV10-1	NA	CASSESIAGGDEQFF	TGCGCCAGCAGTGAGTCGATAGCGGGAGGGGATGAGCAGTTCTTC
NA	TRBJ2-1	TRBV7-2	NA	CASSLGSPYNEQFF	TGTGCCAGCAGCCTGGGGTCCCCGTACAATGAGCAGTTCTTC